A single sample is the source of the 6 T cell receptor beta chains below, sequenced in a study of blood T cell repertoires in COVID-19. Some clones are missing from TCRdb's copy, which holds only in-frame ones; the method was immunoSEQ multiplex PCR. The table lists about 45,000 clones, about nine tenths of them singletons. The specimen sequenced was peripheral blood. These receptors were obtained from a human donor in a cohort sampled during active COVID-19.

This clone was detected only a few times. The DNA for the CDR3 is TGCGCCAGCAGCTTGACAGGGGGCTACACCGGGGAGCTGTTTTTT. The encoded protein is CASSLTGGYTGELFF. V usage is TRBV5-1 and J usage is TRBJ2-2; TRBD1 matches 9 bases. Germline loops: CDR1 SGHRS, CDR2 YFSETQ. The CDR3 totals 15 residues. Losses at the gene ends were 1 base for V and 3 bases for J; bases not matched to a gene: 1. The full variable domain, rest sourced from reference TRBV5-1 and TRBJ2-2, is KAGVTQTPRYLIKTRGQQVTLSCSPISGHRSVSWYQQTPGQGLQFLFEYFSETQRNKGNFPGRFSGRQFSNSRSEMNVSTLELGDSALYLCASSLTGGYTGELFFGEGSRLTVL.

The chain recombines TRBV6-5 with TRBJ2-3; tentative D call: TRBD1 (5 bases). This CDR3 contains 16 residues. Trimming removed 0 bases from V and 1 base from J, with 11 bases in between. Germline-derived CDR1 and CDR2 are MNHEY and SVGAGI. The CDR3 protein is CASSYSPDRRTDTQYF. CDR3 DNA: TGTGCCAGCAGTTACTCCCCTGACAGACGCACAGATACGCAGTATTTT.

This clone has a single count. V usage is TRBV7-2 and J usage is TRBJ1-5; D may be TRBD1 (6 bases). Germline values: CDR1 SGHTA, CDR2 FQGNSA. The V and J ends lost 1 base and 1 base respectively, with 8 bases between them. This CDR3 is built from 15 residues. The CDR3 nucleotides are TGTGCCAGCAGCTTAGTAGGGGGAAGCAATCAGCCCCAGCATTTT. It translates to CASSLVGGSNQPQHF.

This clone was seen only once. The V gene is TRBV15, the J gene TRBJ2-7; D not resolved. The germline V gene encodes CDR1 LNHNV and CDR2 YYDKDF (reference sequence). The CDR3 runs to 12 residues. With 5 bases removed from V and 6 bases from J, the gap between germline ends came to 11 bases. The CDR3, as DNA: TGTGCCACCAGCTCCCGTGGAGCCGAGCAGTACTTC. Translating it yields CATSSRGAEQYF.

The chain has TRBV3-1 (or the pseudogene TRBV3-2) and TRBJ1-1; the D is unclear. Germline CDR1 reads LGHDT; CDR2 reads YNNKEL (reference sequence). The CDR3 is 15 amino acids. Trimming left V 1 base short and J 2 bases short, with 11 bases between. CDR3 sequence (DNA): TGTGCCAGCAGCCAAGGCGCTAGTGGTAACACTGAAGCTTTCTTT. Amino acids: CASSQGASGNTEAFF.

The genes are TRBV7-9 and TRBJ1-2; 7 positions agree with TRBD1. The CDR3 spans 14 residues. J was trimmed by 8 bases and V by 2 bases; bases with no gene match: 8. Germline CDR1 SEHNR, CDR2 FQNEAQ (reference sequence). CDR3 loop: CASSLPRQGLGYTF. In DNA form, the CDR3 reads TGTGCCAGCAGCTTACCCAGACAGGGACTGGGCTACACCTTC.